This T cell receptor (beta chain) was observed in a study of T cell repertoires in cytomegalovirus infection. TCRdb reprocessed the reads via MiXCR and lists one record per CDR3 protein. Of about 600,000 distinct CDR3 sequences listed, roughly 24% were seen once; the top ten hold 7% to 9%. The sequence was obtained from a human donor in good health (CMV status not recorded). Some clones in this sample may be carry-over from other donors' samples. Sequencing used CD8+ T cells from PBMCs.

The DNA for the CDR3 is TGTGCCAGCAGCTCCTGGGGTGAGCAGTTCTTC. Its translation: CASSSWGEQFF. The chain is built from TRBV7-9 and TRBJ2-1; D call uncertain. This CDR3 is 11 amino acids long. V gave up 4 bases and J gave up 9 bases, with 7 bases separating them. Per germline, CDR1 SEHNR and CDR2 FQNEAQ (reference sequence). The variable domain in full, completed from reference TRBV7-9 and TRBJ2-1, reads DTGVSQNPRHKITKRGQNVTFRCDPISEHNRLYWYRQTLGQGPEFLTYFQNEAQLEKSRLLSDRFSAERPKGSFSTLEIQRTEQGDSAMYLCASSSWGEQFFGPGTRLTVL.